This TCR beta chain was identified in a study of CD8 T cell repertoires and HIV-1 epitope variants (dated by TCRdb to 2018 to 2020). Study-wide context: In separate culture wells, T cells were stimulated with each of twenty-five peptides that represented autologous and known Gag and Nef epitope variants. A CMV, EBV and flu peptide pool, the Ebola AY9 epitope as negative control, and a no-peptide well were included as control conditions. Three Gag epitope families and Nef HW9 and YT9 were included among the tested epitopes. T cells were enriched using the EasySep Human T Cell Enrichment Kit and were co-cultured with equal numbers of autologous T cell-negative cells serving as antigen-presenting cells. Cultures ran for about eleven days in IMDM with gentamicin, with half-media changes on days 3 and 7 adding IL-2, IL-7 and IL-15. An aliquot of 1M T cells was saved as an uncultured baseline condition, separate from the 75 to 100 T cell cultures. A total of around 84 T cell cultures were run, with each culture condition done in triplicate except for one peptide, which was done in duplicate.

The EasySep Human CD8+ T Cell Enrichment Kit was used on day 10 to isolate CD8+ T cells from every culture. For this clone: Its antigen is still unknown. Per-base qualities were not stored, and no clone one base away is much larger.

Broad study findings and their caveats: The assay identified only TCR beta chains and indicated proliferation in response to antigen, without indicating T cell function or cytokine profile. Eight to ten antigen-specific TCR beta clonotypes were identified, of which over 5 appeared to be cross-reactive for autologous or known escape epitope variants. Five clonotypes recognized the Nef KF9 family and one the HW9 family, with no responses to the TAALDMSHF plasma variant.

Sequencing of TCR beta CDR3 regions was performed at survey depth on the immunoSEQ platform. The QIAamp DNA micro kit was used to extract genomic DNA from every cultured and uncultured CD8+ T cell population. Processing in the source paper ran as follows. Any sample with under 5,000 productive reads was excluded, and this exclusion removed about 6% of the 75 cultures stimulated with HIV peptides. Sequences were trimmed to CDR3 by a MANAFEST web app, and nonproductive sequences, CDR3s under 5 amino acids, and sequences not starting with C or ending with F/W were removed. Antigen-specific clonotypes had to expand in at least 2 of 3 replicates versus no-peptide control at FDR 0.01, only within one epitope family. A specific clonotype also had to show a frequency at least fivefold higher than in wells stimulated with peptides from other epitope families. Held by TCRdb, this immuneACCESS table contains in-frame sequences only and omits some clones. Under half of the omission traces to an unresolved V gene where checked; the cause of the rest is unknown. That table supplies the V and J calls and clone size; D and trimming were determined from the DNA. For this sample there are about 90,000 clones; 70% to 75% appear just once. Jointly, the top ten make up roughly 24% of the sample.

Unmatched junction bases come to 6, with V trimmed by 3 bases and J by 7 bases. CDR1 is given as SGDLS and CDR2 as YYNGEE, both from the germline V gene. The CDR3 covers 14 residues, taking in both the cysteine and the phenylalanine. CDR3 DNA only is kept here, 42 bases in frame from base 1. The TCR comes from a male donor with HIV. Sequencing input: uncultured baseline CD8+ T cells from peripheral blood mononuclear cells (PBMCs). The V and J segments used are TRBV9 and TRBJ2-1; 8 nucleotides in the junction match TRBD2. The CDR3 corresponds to CASSGRGGLNEQFF. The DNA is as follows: TGTGCCAGCAGCGGACGGGGGGGCCTGAATGAGCAGTTCTTC.